This TCR beta chain comes out of a study of CD8+ T cells in alopecia areata. Following extraction, RNA underwent reverse transcription to cDNA, which served as the sequencing template. The assay was immunoSEQ multiplex PCR, and TCRdb's table has in-frame clones only and misses some. This sample carries about 150,000 clones, around 47% of them seen once, and the ten largest clones take about 6.3%. As part of sample collection, lesional scalp punch biopsies and peripheral blood were taken from alopecia areata patients. The CDR3 extends over 12 amino acids. Trimming took off 3 bases at V and 1 base at J, with 6 bases between the two ends. CDR1 is SQVTM, CDR2 ANQGSEA, per germline. This clone has more than one count but fewer than ten.

The clonotype originates from a human donor with alopecia areata. The chain has TRBV29-1 and TRBJ2-5; D unresolved. What was sequenced was CD4+ T cells sorted from blood. CDR3 in amino acids: CSVDPGQETQYF. Written as DNA, the CDR3 is TGCAGCGTTGATCCAGGCCAAGAGACCCAGTACTTC.